This T cell receptor (beta chain) came from a study of T cells in Graves' hyperthyroidism and ophthalmopathy. Study-level findings and limits: Among clonotypes expanded in thyroid above 0.001, most were also found in blood.

The germline V and J ends were trimmed by 2 bases and 4 bases, with 3 bases remaining between them. The CDR3 spans 12 residues. Germline V gene lookup returns CDR1 SNHLY and CDR2 FYNNEI. Template material for amplifying TCR beta CDR3 regions consisted of RNA transcripts. The HTBI primer set was used in a first-round RT-PCR of the TCR CDR3. A single record per CDR3 protein comes from TCRdb applying MiXCR to the multiplex PCR reads. The repertoire has 400,000 or so distinct CDR3 sequences, around 15% of them found once; the top ten carry 25% to 30%. This clonotype was seen many times. What it recognizes is unknown.

Sequencing used blood. The J gene is TRBJ1-3, the V gene TRBV2; no clear D gene. This receptor was taken from a man aged 50 to 59 with Graves' ophthalmopathy. In nucleotides, the CDR3 is TGTGCCAGCAGTGAACAGGGAAACACCATATATTTT. Translation gives CASSEQGNTIYF.